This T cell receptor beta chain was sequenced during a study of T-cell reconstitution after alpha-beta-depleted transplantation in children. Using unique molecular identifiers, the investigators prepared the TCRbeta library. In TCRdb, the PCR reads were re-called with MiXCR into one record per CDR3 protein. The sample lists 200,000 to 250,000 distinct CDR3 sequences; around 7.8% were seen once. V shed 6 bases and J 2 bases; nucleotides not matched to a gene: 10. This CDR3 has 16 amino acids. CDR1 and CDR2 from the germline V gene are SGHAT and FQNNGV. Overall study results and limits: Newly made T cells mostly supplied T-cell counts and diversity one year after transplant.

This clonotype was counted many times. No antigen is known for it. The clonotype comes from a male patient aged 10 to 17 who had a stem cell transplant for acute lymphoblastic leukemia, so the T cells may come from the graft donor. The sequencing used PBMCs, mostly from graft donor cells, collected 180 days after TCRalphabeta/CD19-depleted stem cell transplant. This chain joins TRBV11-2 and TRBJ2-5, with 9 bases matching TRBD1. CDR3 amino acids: CASSTGTGRGQETQYF. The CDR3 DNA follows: TGTGCCAGCAGTACGGGGACAGGGCGGGGGCAAGAGACCCAGTACTTC.